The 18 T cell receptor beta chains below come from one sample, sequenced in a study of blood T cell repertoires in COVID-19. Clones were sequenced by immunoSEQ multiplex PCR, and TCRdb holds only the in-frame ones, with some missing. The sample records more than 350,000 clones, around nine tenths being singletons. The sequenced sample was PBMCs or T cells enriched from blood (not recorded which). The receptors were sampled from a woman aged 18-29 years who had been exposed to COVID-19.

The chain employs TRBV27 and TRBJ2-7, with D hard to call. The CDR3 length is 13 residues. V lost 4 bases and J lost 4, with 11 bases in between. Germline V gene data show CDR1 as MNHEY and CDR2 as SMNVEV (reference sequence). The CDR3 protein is CASSSSGEYEQYF. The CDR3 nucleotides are TGTGCCAGCAGTTCCTCCGGAGAATACGAGCAGTACTTC.

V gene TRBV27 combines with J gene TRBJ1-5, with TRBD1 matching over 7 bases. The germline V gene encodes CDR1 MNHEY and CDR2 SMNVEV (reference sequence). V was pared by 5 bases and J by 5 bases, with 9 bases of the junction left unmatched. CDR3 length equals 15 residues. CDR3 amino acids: CASSPSDREDQPQHF. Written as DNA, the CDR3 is TGTGCCAGCAGTCCGTCCGACAGGGAGGATCAGCCCCAGCATTTT.

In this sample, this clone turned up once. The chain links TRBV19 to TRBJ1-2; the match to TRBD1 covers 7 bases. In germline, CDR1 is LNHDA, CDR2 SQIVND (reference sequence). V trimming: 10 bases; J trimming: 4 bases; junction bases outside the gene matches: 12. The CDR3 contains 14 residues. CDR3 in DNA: TGTGCCACCCACAACAGGGGACCCGCCTATGGCTACACCTTC. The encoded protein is CATHNRGPAYGYTF. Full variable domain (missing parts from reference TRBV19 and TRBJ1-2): DGGITQSPKYLFRKEGQNVTLSCEQNLNHDAMYWYRQDPGQGLRLIYYSQIVNDFQKGDIAEGYSVSREKKESFPLTVTSAQKNPTAFYLCATHNRGPAYGYTFGSGTRLTVV.

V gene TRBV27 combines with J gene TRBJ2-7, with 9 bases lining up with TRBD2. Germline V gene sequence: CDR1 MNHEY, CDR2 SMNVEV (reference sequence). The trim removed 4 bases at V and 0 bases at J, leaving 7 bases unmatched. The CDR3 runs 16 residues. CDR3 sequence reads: CASSYWSGGTSYEQYF. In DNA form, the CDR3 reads TGTGCCAGCAGTTATTGGAGCGGGGGGACCTCCTACGAGCAGTACTTC.

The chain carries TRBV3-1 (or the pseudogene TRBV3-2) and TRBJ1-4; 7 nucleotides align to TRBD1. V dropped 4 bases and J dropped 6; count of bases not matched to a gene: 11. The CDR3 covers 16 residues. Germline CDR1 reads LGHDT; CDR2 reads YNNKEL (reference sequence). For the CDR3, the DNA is TGTGCCAGCAGCCCATTAACAGGGGTGGGTGATGAAAAACTGTTTTTT. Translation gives CASSPLTGVGDEKLFF.

In DNA, the CDR3 is TGTGCCAGTAGTATACAGCTTGGAGCCTCCAATCAGCCCCAGCATTTT. Its translation: CASSIQLGASNQPQHF. V gene TRBV19 combines with J gene TRBJ1-5, with no clear D. CDR3 length equals 16 residues. Trimming took 2 bases from V and 3 from J, leaving 14 bases between them. Germline V gene sequence: CDR1 LNHDA, CDR2 SQIVND (reference sequence).

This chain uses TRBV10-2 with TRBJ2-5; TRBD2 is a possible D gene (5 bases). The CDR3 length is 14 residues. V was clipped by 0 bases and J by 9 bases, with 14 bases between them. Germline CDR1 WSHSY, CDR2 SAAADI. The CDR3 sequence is CASSESRSAGAQYF. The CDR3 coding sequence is TGCGCCAGCAGTGAGTCGAGGTCGGCCGGGGCCCAGTACTTC.

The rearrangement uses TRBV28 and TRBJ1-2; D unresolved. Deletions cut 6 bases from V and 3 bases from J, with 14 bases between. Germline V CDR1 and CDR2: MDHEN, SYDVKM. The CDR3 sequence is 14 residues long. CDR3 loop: CASSRNPGDYGYTF. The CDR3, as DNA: TGTGCCAGCAGCAGGAATCCCGGGGACTATGGCTACACCTTC.

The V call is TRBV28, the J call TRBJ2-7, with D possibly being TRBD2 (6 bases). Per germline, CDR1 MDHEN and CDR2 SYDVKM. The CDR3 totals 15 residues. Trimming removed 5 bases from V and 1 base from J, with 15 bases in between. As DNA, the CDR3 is TGTGCCAGCAGTACCCGACTAGGCCCTTCCTACGAGCAGTACTTC. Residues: CASSTRLGPSYEQYF.

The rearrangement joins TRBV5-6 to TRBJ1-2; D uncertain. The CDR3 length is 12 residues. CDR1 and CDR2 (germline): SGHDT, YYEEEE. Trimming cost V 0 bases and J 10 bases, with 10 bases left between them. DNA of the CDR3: TGTGCCAGCAGCTTGGGATTGGGAGTCTACACCTTC. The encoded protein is CASSLGLGVYTF.

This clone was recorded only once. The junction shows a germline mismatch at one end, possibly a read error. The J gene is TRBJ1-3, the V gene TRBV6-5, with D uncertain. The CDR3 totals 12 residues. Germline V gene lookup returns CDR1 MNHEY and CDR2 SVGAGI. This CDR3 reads CASWREGSTIYF. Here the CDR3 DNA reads TGTGCCAGCTGGAGGGAGGGAAGCACCATATATTTT.

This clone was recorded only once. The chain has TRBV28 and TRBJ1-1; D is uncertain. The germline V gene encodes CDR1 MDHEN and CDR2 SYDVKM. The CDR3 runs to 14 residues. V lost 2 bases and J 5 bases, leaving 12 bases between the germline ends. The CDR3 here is CASSLSPGWTEAFF. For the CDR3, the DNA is TGTGCCAGCAGTTTAAGCCCCGGGTGGACTGAAGCTTTCTTT.

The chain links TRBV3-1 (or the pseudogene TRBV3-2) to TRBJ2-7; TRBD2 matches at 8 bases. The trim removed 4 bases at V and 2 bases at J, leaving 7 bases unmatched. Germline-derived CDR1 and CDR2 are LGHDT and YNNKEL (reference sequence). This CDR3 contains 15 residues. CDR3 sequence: CASSPSTGRAYEQYF. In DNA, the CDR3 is TGTGCCAGCAGCCCTTCGACCGGGAGGGCCTACGAGCAGTACTTC.

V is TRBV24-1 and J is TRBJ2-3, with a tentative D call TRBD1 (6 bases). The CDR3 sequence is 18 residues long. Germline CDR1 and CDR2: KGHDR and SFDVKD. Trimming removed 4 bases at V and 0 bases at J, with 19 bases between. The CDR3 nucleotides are TGTGCCACCAGTGAACATTCCGGGACACTCGCTAGCACAGATACGCAGTATTTT. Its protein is CATSEHSGTLASTDTQYF.

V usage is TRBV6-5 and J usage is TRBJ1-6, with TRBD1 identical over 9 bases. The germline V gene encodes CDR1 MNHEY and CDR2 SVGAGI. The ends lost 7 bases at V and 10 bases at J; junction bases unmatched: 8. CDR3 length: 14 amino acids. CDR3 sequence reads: CASIPRQGGSPLHF. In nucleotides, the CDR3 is TGTGCCAGCATTCCTAGACAGGGGGGGTCACCCCTCCACTTT.

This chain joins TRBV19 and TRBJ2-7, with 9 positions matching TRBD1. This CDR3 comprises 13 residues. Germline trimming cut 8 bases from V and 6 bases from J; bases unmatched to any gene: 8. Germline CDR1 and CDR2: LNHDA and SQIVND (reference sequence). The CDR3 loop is CASRGTGGGEQYF. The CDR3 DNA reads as TGTGCCAGTCGAGGTACAGGGGGCGGCGAGCAGTACTTC.

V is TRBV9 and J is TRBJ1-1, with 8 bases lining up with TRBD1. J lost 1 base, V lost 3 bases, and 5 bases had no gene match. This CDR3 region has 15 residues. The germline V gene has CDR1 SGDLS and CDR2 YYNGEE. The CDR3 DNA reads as TGTGCCAGCAGCGACTCGACAGGGGCGAACACTGAAGCTTTCTTT. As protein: CASSDSTGANTEAFF.

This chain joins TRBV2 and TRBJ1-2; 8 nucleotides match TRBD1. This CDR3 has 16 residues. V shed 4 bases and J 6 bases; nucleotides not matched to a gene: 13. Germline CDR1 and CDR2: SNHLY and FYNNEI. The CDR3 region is CASSVLDSGTGHGYTF. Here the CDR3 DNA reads TGTGCCAGCAGTGTCCTCGATTCCGGGACAGGTCATGGCTACACCTTC.